This T cell receptor beta chain was sequenced during a study of blood T cell repertoires in COVID-19. Study information: COVID-19 samples collected from the United States, Italy and Spain covered acute and convalescent phases. The cDNA or gDNA used as material had been derived from T cells, B-cell-depleted T cells, or PBMCs.

The authors' processing: Estimates of nucleated cell counts were drawn from the amplification of reference gene primers. Only in-frame clones appear in the TCRdb table, and some are missing; sequencing was by immunoSEQ multiplex PCR. That table furnishes V, J and clone size, whereas the DNA furnished D and trimming. The sample shows some 150,000 clones, around 90% of them seen only once. This clone was detected once. The germline V gene encodes CDR1 GTSNPN and CDR2 SVGIG (reference sequence). There are 14 residues in the CDR3. Source material: peripheral blood. The receptor comes from a woman aged 50 to 65 with acute or convalescent COVID-19. This sequence joins TRBV30 and TRBJ2-7; TRBD1 matches 10 bases. In nucleotides, the CDR3 is TGTTCTCTGAGCTTGGGACAGGGGATTTACGAGCAGTACTTC. Translated: CSLSLGQGIYEQYF.